This TCR beta chain was identified in a study of blood T cells in healthy people across ages. The overall study: About one barcoded beta molecule per two T cells was captured by template switching.

The sample, about 10 milliliters of peripheral blood, was drawn from each donor. Per individual sample, total RNA of at least 5 micrograms was extracted. This CDR3 is built from 12 residues. V was clipped by 7 bases and J by 4 bases, with 10 bases between them. Germline values: CDR1 SNHLY, CDR2 FYNNEI. The second PCR ran about 6 to 12 cycles with a sample-barcoded 5' primer and J-beta primers. From the 5' RACE reads, TCRdb called clonotypes with MiXCR, one entry per CDR3 protein. This sample yields approximately 880,000 distinct CDR3 sequences, of which roughly 50% are seen a single time; around an eighth belongs to the top ten. This clonotype was found a few times.

The V call is TRBV2, the J call TRBJ1-2, with D possibly TRBD1 on 6 matching bases. This TCR was recovered from a man aged 25-40 years in good health. The sequenced material came from blood. CDR3 sequence: CASTGQSYGYTF. CDR3 nucleotides: TGTGCCAGCACCGGACAGTCCTATGGCTACACCTTC.